This entry lists 14 T cell receptor beta chains sequenced from one sample in a study of cytomegalovirus exposure and HLA in healthy donors. PCR primers comprised 60 Vbeta and 13 Jbeta primers. Sequencing used immunoSEQ multiplex PCR; TCRdb keeps in-frame clones, though not all of them. The sample shows some 56,000 clones, 80% of them seen only once. The source material was PBMCs. The receptors shown here come from a middle-aged woman in good health and CMV-seronegative.

About this clone itself: Other DNA variants within this sample encode the same CDR3. The V and J genes are TRBV28 and TRBJ1-1; D call uncertain. Germline CDR1 is MDHEN and CDR2 is SYDVKM. The CDR3 has 11 residues. The V end was cut by 3 bases, the J end by 6 bases, with 5 bases between. The CDR3 sequence is CASSFRAEAFF. CDR3 nucleotides: TGTGCCAGCAGTTTTCGGGCTGAAGCTTTCTTT.

The chain has TRBV11-2 and TRBJ2-7; D is uncertain. In germline, CDR1 is SGHAT, CDR2 FQNNGV. Between the trimmed V and J ends, which lost 5 bases and 3 bases, there was a span of 17 bases. There are 15 residues in the CDR3. The CDR3 DNA reads as TGTGCCAGCAGCCTTTCGGCGGAACTTATCTACGAGCAGTACTTC. Translating it yields CASSLSAELIYEQYF.

The chain employs TRBV19 and TRBJ1-5; 9 bases fit TRBD1. CDR1 is LNHDA, CDR2 SQIVND, per germline (reference sequence). The J segment lost 7 bases and the V segment lost 7 bases, leaving 11 bases of the junction unmatched. CDR3 length: 15 residues. The CDR3 sequence is CASKDATGGRQPQHF. The CDR3 nucleotides read TGTGCCAGTAAAGATGCGACAGGGGGTCGGCAGCCCCAGCATTTT.

V usage is TRBV28 and J usage is TRBJ2-1; weak D call: TRBD2 (5 bases). CDR1 and CDR2 from the germline V gene are MDHEN and SYDVKM. The CDR3 sequence is 12 residues long. V was cut by 8 bases and J by 8 bases, with 13 bases left in between. The DNA of the CDR3 is TGTGCCAGCGAGGGCCGAATCCATGAGCAGTTCTTC. Its protein is CASEGRIHEQFF.

The chain employs TRBV4-1 and TRBJ2-7; D gene uncertain. Germline CDR1 and CDR2: MGHRA and YSYEKL. The CDR3 has 14 amino acids. Trimming left V 2 bases short and J 0 bases short, with 8 bases between. Here the CDR3 reads CASSQSLSSYEQYF. As DNA, the CDR3 is TGCGCCAGCAGCCAAAGTCTGAGCTCCTACGAGCAGTACTTC.

The chain recombines TRBV21-1 with TRBJ2-3; TRBD2, the table's D call, was not compared with the DNA. TRBV21-1 is tagged as a pseudogene. The CDR3 runs to 15 residues. DNA of the CDR3: TGTGCCAGCACCGATAGCGGGAGAGGCACAGATACGCAGTATTTT. Translation gives CASTDSGRGTDTQYF.

This chain uses TRBV27 with TRBJ1-2; D is unclear. Per the germline V gene, CDR1 is MNHEY and CDR2 is SMNVEV (reference sequence). V dropped 5 bases and J dropped 1 base, with 11 bases sitting between them. CDR3 size: 14 residues. CDR3 sequence: CASSPRGSNYGYTF. CDR3 in DNA: TGTGCCAGCAGTCCTCGAGGAAGTAACTATGGCTACACCTTC.

The gene calls are TRBV4-1 and TRBJ2-1, with 7 positions matching TRBD2. There are 15 residues in the CDR3. The trim removed 1 base at V and 7 bases at J, leaving 7 bases unmatched. Germline V lookup: CDR1 MGHRA, CDR2 YSYEKL. CDR3 sequence: CASSQGAGLQNEQFF. The CDR3 DNA follows: TGCGCCAGCAGCCAAGGAGCGGGATTGCAAAATGAGCAGTTCTTC.

V usage is TRBV6-4 and J usage is TRBJ2-1, with TRBD2 matching 9 bases. Germline V CDR1 and CDR2: MRHNA, SNTAGT. The J segment lost 6 bases and the V segment lost 10 bases, leaving 16 bases of the junction unmatched. The CDR3 totals 16 residues. Here the CDR3 reads CAIPAELSGSGNEQFF. CDR3 nucleotides: TGTGCCATCCCAGCGGAACTTAGCGGGAGTGGCAATGAGCAGTTCTTC.

The rearrangement joins TRBV6-5 to TRBJ2-1, with a weak D call TRBD2 (6 bases). CDR3 length: 15 amino acids. CDR1 and CDR2 from the germline V gene are MNHEY and SVGAGI. The germline V and J ends were trimmed by 2 bases and 1 base, with 9 bases remaining between them. The CDR3 nucleotides read TGTGCCAGCAGTTACCTCGCGGGATCCTACAATGAGCAGTTCTTC. Translating it yields CASSYLAGSYNEQFF.

The J gene is TRBJ1-1, the V gene TRBV7-2, with D maybe TRBD1 (6 bases). Germline V gene lookup returns CDR1 SGHTA and CDR2 FQGNSA. Deletions cut 5 bases from V and 6 bases from J, with 19 bases between. The CDR3 covers 15 residues. The CDR3 is CASSPGVGYVAEAFF. The CDR3 DNA reads TGTGCCAGCAGCCCAGGGGTTGGGTACGTAGCTGAAGCTTTCTTT.

The genes are TRBV4-3 and TRBJ2-1; a possible D gene is TRBD2 (6 bases). CDR1 and CDR2 from the germline V gene are LGHNA and YSLEER. The CDR3 is 15 amino acids. Trimming stripped 0 bases from V and 3 bases from J, with 9 bases between. CDR3 bases: TGCGCCAGCAGCCAAGAAGGACTAAACTACAATGAGCAGTTCTTC. Translated, it gives CASSQEGLNYNEQFF.

The chain has TRBV6-5 and TRBJ1-2; tentatively, D is TRBD1 (5 bases). The CDR3 totals 14 residues. V lost 5 bases to trimming and J lost 0 bases, with 10 bases between them. Germline V lookup: CDR1 MNHEY, CDR2 SVGAGI. CDR3 loop: CASSLQGANYGYTF. CDR3 sequence (DNA): TGTGCCAGCAGTCTCCAGGGTGCTAACTATGGCTACACCTTC.

The rearrangement joins TRBV2 to TRBJ2-1; D ambiguous. Germline V CDR1 and CDR2: SNHLY, FYNNEI. Trimming stripped 6 bases from V and 7 bases from J, with 10 bases between. CDR3 length equals 12 residues. The CDR3 loop reads CASRDLRNEQFF. CDR3 in DNA: TGTGCCAGCAGAGATTTGCGGAATGAGCAGTTCTTC.